Presented here are 29 T cell receptor beta chains from one specimen sequenced in a study of T cells in tuberculosis. Time point here: new active TB diagnosis, blood taken before or within 7 days of starting treatment. Clones were read by immunoSEQ multiplex PCR, and TCRdb kept only the in-frame ones, dropping some. Here the sample spans some 40,000 clones, roughly 94% being singletons. Sequenced material: PBMCs, taken at tuberculosis diagnosis. The receptors here all came from an adult with tuberculosis.

The V gene is TRBV21-1, the J gene TRBJ1-5; the table's D gene call, TRBD1, was not cross checked with the DNA. TRBV21-1 is noted as a pseudogene. This CDR3 is 18 amino acids long. CDR3 region: CASREGQLSDHSNQPQHF. The CDR3 DNA reads TGTGCCAGCAGAGAAGGACAGCTTTCCGACCATAGCAATCAGCCCCAGCATTTT.

The chain carries TRBV19 and TRBJ2-3, with D possibly matching TRBD2 (5 bases). Trimming shortened V by 3 bases and J by 6 bases, and 10 bases separated the two germline ends. The germline gives CDR1 LNHDA, CDR2 SQIVND (reference sequence). The CDR3 is made up of 13 amino acids. The CDR3 nucleotides read TGTGCCAGTAGTATTGTCCCGGGGGATACGCAGTATTTT. Residues: CASSIVPGDTQYF.

This clone was detected once. The chain couples TRBV13 to TRBJ1-4; 7 bases line up with TRBD1. Trimming took 1 base from V and 7 from J; bases not matched to a gene: 3. Per the germline V gene, CDR1 is PRHDT and CDR2 is FYEKMQ (reference sequence). The length of the CDR3 is 14 residues. The CDR3 loop is CASSLVSGGEKLFF. The CDR3 bases are TGTGCCAGCAGCTTAGTATCAGGGGGTGAAAAACTGTTTTTT.

The chain joins TRBV19 to TRBJ2-7; 7 nucleotides match TRBD2. J was trimmed by 5 bases and V by 6 bases; bases with no gene match: 10. The CDR3 consists of 14 residues. Germline V gene lookup returns CDR1 LNHDA and CDR2 SQIVND (reference sequence). CDR3 loop: CASRRSGALNEQYF. Written as DNA, the CDR3 is TGTGCCAGTAGGCGGAGCGGGGCCCTCAACGAGCAGTACTTC.

The gene calls are TRBV11-1 and TRBJ2-5, with TRBD1 matching 7 bases. Germline V gene data show CDR1 as SGHAT and CDR2 as FQDESV (reference sequence). There are 15 residues in the CDR3. The junction had 2 bases not matched to a gene; V was cut back by 1 base and J by 0 bases. The CDR3 region has the DNA TGTGCCAGCAGCTTAGGGGACAGATACCAAGAGACCCAGTACTTC. Translated: CASSLGDRYQETQYF.

The chain recombines TRBV5-1 with TRBJ1-6; no reliable D call. There are 14 residues in the CDR3. Trimming took off 0 bases at V and 10 bases at J, with 11 bases between the two ends. Germline V gene sequence: CDR1 SGHRS, CDR2 YFSETQ. DNA of the CDR3: TGCGCCAGCAGCTTGGCCGTGGAGGCCTCACCCCTCCACTTT. Residues: CASSLAVEASPLHF.

This chain connects TRBV19 to TRBJ2-2, with 8 bases fitting TRBD1. V gave up 5 bases and J gave up 4 bases; unmatched junction bases: 3. This CDR3 contains 14 residues. CDR1 is LNHDA and CDR2 is SQIVND in the germline V gene (reference sequence). In nucleotides, the CDR3 is TGTGCCAGTAGTCGGACAGGGTTCACCGGGGAGCTGTTTTTT. Translation: CASSRTGFTGELFF. Filled out from reference TRBV19 and TRBJ2-2, the complete variable domain reads DGGITQSPKYLFRKEGQNVTLSCEQNLNHDAMYWYRQDPGQGLRLIYYSQIVNDFQKGDIAEGYSVSREKKESFPLTVTSAQKNPTAFYLCASSRTGFTGELFFGEGSRLTVL.

This clone was detected once. The chain employs TRBV2 and TRBJ1-6; D may be TRBD1 (5 bases). Germline assignment: CDR1 SNHLY and CDR2 FYNNEI. V gave up 7 bases and J gave up 6 bases, with 13 bases separating them. This CDR3 has 14 amino acids. The CDR3 loop is CASNLGLVNSPLHF. CDR3 DNA: TGTGCCAGCAATTTGGGACTTGTTAATTCACCCCTCCACTTT.

The chain links TRBV2 to TRBJ2-3; D gene ambiguous. The CDR3 is made up of 12 amino acids. Germline-derived CDR1 and CDR2 are SNHLY and FYNNEI. V lost 3 bases and J lost 8, with 9 bases in between. The CDR3 DNA reads as TGTGCCAGCAGTGACCCACGGAGTACGCAGTATTTT. Protein product: CASSDPRSTQYF.

J is TRBJ1-2 and V is TRBV7-2, with 8 bases fitting TRBD1. The V gene's germline CDR1 is SGHTA and CDR2 FQGNSA. The V gene end was trimmed by 5 bases and the J gene end by 7 bases; junction bases not matched to a gene: 9. This CDR3 contains 14 residues. CDR3 coding DNA: TGTGCCAGCAGCACCGAGACAGGGGTGGTTGGCTACACCTTC. It translates to CASSTETGVVGYTF.

The rearrangement joins TRBV30 to TRBJ1-4; a possible D gene is TRBD1 (5 bases). The CDR3 is 16 amino acids. V was trimmed by 3 bases and J by 8 bases, leaving 22 bases between them. From germline, CDR1 is GTSNPN and CDR2 SVGIG (reference sequence). Here the CDR3 reads CAWSVMFQLEGEKLFF. The CDR3, as DNA: TGTGCCTGGAGCGTAATGTTTCAGCTGGAGGGGGAAAAACTGTTTTTT.

The gene calls are TRBV5-1 and TRBJ2-2; D is possibly TRBD1 (6 bases). Germline V gene data show CDR1 as SGHRS and CDR2 as YFSETQ. The CDR3 runs to 16 residues. The ends were cut back, 0 bases at V and 3 bases at J, with 12 bases in the middle. CDR3 sequence: CASSLVSGAYTGELFF. Written as DNA, the CDR3 is TGCGCCAGCAGCTTGGTTTCAGGGGCGTACACCGGGGAGCTGTTTTTT.

This chain's CDR3 is CAISELAGVLNEQFF. CDR3 nucleotide sequence: TGTGCCATCAGTGAGCTGGCAGGCGTTCTCAATGAGCAGTTCTTC. This rearrangement joins TRBV10-3 to TRBJ2-1; D ambiguous. Germline values: CDR1 ENHRY, CDR2 SYGVKD. Trimming pared 2 bases from V and 6 bases from J, leaving 14 bases between. CDR3 size: 15 residues.

V gene TRBV20-1 combines with J gene TRBJ1-1, with a possible D match to TRBD1 (6 bases). Trimming removed 3 bases from V and 8 bases from J, with 10 bases in between. Germline CDR1 is DFQATT and CDR2 is SNEGSKA (reference sequence). The CDR3 has 11 residues. CDR3 DNA: TGCAGTGCTAGCCTGGACAGAGAAGCTTTCTTT. It translates to CSASLDREAFF.

This sequence joins TRBV9 and TRBJ2-2, with 8 bases fitting TRBD2. The CDR3 sequence is 17 residues long. Germline V gives CDR1 SGDLS, CDR2 YYNGEE. V trimming: 0 bases; J trimming: 4 bases; junction bases outside the gene matches: 8. DNA for the CDR3: TGTGCCAGCAGCGTAGCGGTAGCGGGGAAGGTCACCGGGGAGCTGTTTTTT. It yields the protein CASSVAVAGKVTGELFF.

The gene calls are TRBV9 and TRBJ2-1, with 8 positions matching TRBD2. The CDR3 is 15 residues long. V shed 6 bases, J shed 0 bases, and the junction held 5 bases outside the gene matches. Per germline, CDR1 SGDLS and CDR2 YYNGEE. CDR3: CASNRGGGSYNEQFF. CDR3 bases: TGTGCCAGCAATCGGGGGGGCGGCTCCTACAATGAGCAGTTCTTC.

CDR3 loop: CASKIAGAGNTIYF. The CDR3 coding sequence is TGCGCCAGCAAGATCGCAGGGGCTGGAAACACCATATATTTT. The chain links TRBV5-1 to TRBJ1-3; D is perhaps TRBD1 (6 bases). Germline V gene sequence: CDR1 SGHRS, CDR2 YFSETQ. The CDR3 has 14 residues. The V end was cut by 6 bases, the J end by 2 bases, with 12 bases between.

The chain recombines TRBV6-4 with TRBJ2-2, with a possible D match to TRBD2 (5 bases). Trimming shortened V by 4 bases and J by 6 bases, and 12 bases separated the two germline ends. This CDR3 region has 14 residues. Per the germline V gene, CDR1 is MRHNA and CDR2 is SNTAGT. CDR3 in amino acids: CASSADSTPGELFF. The CDR3 DNA sequence: TGTGCCAGCAGTGCGGACTCAACCCCCGGGGAGCTGTTTTTT.

V usage is TRBV2 and J usage is TRBJ2-3; 7 positions agree with TRBD1. Germline CDR1 reads SNHLY; CDR2 reads FYNNEI. This CDR3 is built from 14 residues. Unmatched junction bases numbered 7, after V lost 10 bases and J lost 0 bases. CDR3 residues: CAITRDRSTDTQYF. In DNA form, the CDR3 reads TGTGCCATTACTAGGGACAGAAGCACAGATACGCAGTATTTT.

V and J are TRBV13 and TRBJ1-1, with 11 bases aligning to TRBD1. This CDR3 contains 15 residues. The V gene end was trimmed by 5 bases and the J gene end by 4 bases; junction bases not matched to a gene: 6. CDR1 is PRHDT, CDR2 FYEKMQ, per germline (reference sequence). CDR3: CASSLGTGGTTEAFF. The CDR3 bases are TGTGCCAGCAGCCTCGGGACAGGGGGGACCACTGAAGCTTTCTTT.

The J gene is TRBJ1-2, the V gene TRBV28, with no clear D. The ends were cut back, 6 bases at V and 2 bases at J, with 10 bases in the middle. Germline loops: CDR1 MDHEN, CDR2 SYDVKM. The CDR3 runs to 13 residues. The chain's CDR3 is CASSPGTNYGYTF. In DNA, the CDR3 is TGTGCCAGCAGCCCGGGAACAAACTATGGCTACACCTTC.

This sequence joins TRBV11-2 and TRBJ1-2; tentative D call: TRBD1 (6 bases). CDR1 and CDR2 from the germline V gene are SGHAT and FQNNGV. V was trimmed by 4 bases and J by 7 bases, leaving 22 bases between them. The CDR3 has 16 residues. CDR3 DNA: TGTGCCAGCAGCTGGGCACTGGGCAGGGGTTCGGGTGGCTACACCTTC. It translates to CASSWALGRGSGGYTF.

The rearrangement links TRBV6-1 to TRBJ1-1; tentatively, D is TRBD1 (5 bases). The CDR3 runs 15 residues. The ends were cut back, 6 bases at V and 1 base at J, with 15 bases in the middle. Germline CDR1 reads MNHNS; CDR2 reads SASEGT. This CDR3 reads CASSLGHHKNTEAFF. The CDR3 DNA sequence: TGTGCCAGCAGCCTAGGACACCACAAGAACACTGAAGCTTTCTTT.

The V call is TRBV12-5, the J call TRBJ2-3; 10 positions agree with TRBD1. CDR1 is LGHNT and CDR2 is FRNRAP in the germline V gene. Trimming took 5 bases from V and 10 from J; bases not matched to a gene: 3. CDR3 length: 12 residues. CDR3 protein: CASGPGQGPQYF. For the CDR3, the DNA is TGTGCTAGTGGTCCGGGACAGGGGCCGCAGTATTTT. The full variable domain, with the rest looked up from reference TRBV12-5 and TRBJ2-3, is DARVTQTPRHKVTEMGQEVTMRCQPILGHNTVFWYRQTMMQGLELLAYFRNRAPLDDSGMPKDRFSAEMPDATLATLKIQPSEPRDSAVYFCASGPGQGPQYFGPGTRLTVL.

J is TRBJ2-2 and V is TRBV4-1; D perhaps matches TRBD1 (7 bases). CDR3 size: 14 residues. Germline lookup yields CDR1 MGHRA and CDR2 YSYEKL. Deletions cut 4 bases from V and 6 bases from J, with 12 bases between. The CDR3 DNA sequence: TGCGCCAGCAGCCTGACAGGGAGGCCCGGGGAGCTGTTTTTT. Protein sequence: CASSLTGRPGELFF.

This chain joins TRBV6-1 and TRBJ1-6; 9 positions match TRBD1. Trimming took 2 bases from V and 2 from J; bases not matched to a gene: 7. This CDR3 has 18 residues. Germline CDR1 MNHNS, CDR2 SASEGT. The CDR3 loop is CASSERLDRGTYNSPLHF. The CDR3 DNA sequence: TGTGCCAGCAGTGAAAGGCTGGACAGGGGTACCTATAATTCACCCCTCCACTTT.

The count of this clone is one. CDR3 amino acids: CATASGGTPDTQYF. The CDR3 DNA reads TGTGCCACCGCTAGCGGGGGGACGCCAGATACGCAGTATTTT. The chain combines TRBV10-3 with TRBJ2-3; 11 nucleotides agree with TRBD2. Per the germline V gene, CDR1 is ENHRY and CDR2 is SYGVKD. Unmatched junction bases numbered 7, after V lost 10 bases and J lost 4 bases. The CDR3 loop spans 14 amino acids.

J is TRBJ2-5 and V is TRBV5-1; 7 bases are shared with TRBD2. CDR1 is SGHRS, CDR2 YFSETQ, per germline. The CDR3 loop spans 15 amino acids. Losses at the gene ends were 4 bases for V and 5 bases for J; bases not matched to a gene: 11. The CDR3 bases are TGCGCCAGCAGCCAACAAACTACTAGCGAGGAGACCCAGTACTTC. Protein sequence: CASSQQTTSEETQYF.

The chain has TRBV5-1 and TRBJ1-6, with TRBD1 matching over 9 bases. CDR1 and CDR2 from the germline V gene are SGHRS and YFSETQ. The CDR3 has 15 amino acids. Trimming took 0 bases from V and 9 from J; bases not matched to a gene: 4. CDR3 in amino acids: CASSLAGQGFSPLHF. For the CDR3, the DNA is TGCGCCAGCAGCTTGGCGGGACAGGGATTTTCACCCCTCCACTTT.